The 29 T cell receptor beta chains below were found in one sample sequenced in a study of CD8 T cells in Susac syndrome. An amount of RNA that ranged from roughly 0.45 to 1 ug was reverse transcribed with random hexamers. TCRdb redid the calling of the immunoSEQ multiplex PCR reads with MiXCR, one entry per CDR3 protein. The sample records 150,000 to 200,000 distinct CDR3 sequences, more than 90% being singletons. Sequenced material: CD4+ T cells from PBMCs. These receptors came from a human donor with multiple sclerosis.

The J gene is TRBJ2-3, the V gene TRBV6-1, with no clear D. The CDR3 is 11 amino acids. The V gene's germline CDR1 is MNHNS and CDR2 SASEGT. V lost 5 bases and J 5 bases, leaving 5 bases between the germline ends. The CDR3 reads CASSFLDTQYF. CDR3 DNA sequence: TGTGCCAGCAGTTTTCTAGATACGCAGTATTTT.

CDR3 DNA: TGTGCCTGGAGTATAGCTGGAGTTCAAACTGAAGCTTTCTTT. Encoded protein: CAWSIAGVQTEAFF. The rearrangement uses TRBV30 and TRBJ1-1, with D unresolved. V was clipped by 2 bases and J by 5 bases, with 15 bases between them. The CDR3 length is 14 residues. Looked up from germline, CDR1 is GTSNPN and CDR2 is SVGIG (reference sequence).

The gene calls are TRBV20-1 and TRBJ2-1; D unclear. Trimming removed 2 bases at V and 9 bases at J, with 11 bases between. Germline V gene sequence: CDR1 DFQATT, CDR2 SNEGSKA (reference sequence). CDR3 length equals 12 residues. CDR3 nucleotides: TGCAGTGCTAGACCCGCCGCGCTTGAGCAGTTCTTC. Encoded protein: CSARPAALEQFF.

The chain uses TRBV30 and TRBJ1-1; TRBD1 is a possible D gene (5 bases). Germline CDR1 and CDR2: GTSNPN and SVGIG (reference sequence). This CDR3 is 12 amino acids long. Trimming took 4 bases from V and 6 from J, leaving 12 bases between them. The CDR3 sequence is CAWIPRGSEAFF. The CDR3 DNA follows: TGTGCCTGGATCCCGAGGGGCTCTGAAGCTTTCTTT.

The CDR3 loop reads CASSPSATVGGYTF. The CDR3 nucleotides read TGTGCCAGCAGCCCAAGTGCGACAGTCGGTGGCTACACCTTC. This chain links TRBV28 with TRBJ1-2; perhaps TRBD1 as D (5 bases). The germline V and J ends were trimmed by 6 bases and 7 bases, with 18 bases remaining between them. Germline lookup yields CDR1 MDHEN and CDR2 SYDVKM. The CDR3 totals 14 residues.

The J gene is TRBJ1-2, the V gene TRBV12-3 or TRBV12-4; unclear D gene. With 1 base removed from V and 4 bases from J, the gap between germline ends came to 10 bases. CDR3 length: 14 residues. CDR3 nucleotide sequence: TGTGCCAGCAGTTTAGAAGGGCAGGTCTATGGCTACACCTTC. This codes for CASSLEGQVYGYTF.

V is TRBV3-1 and J is TRBJ1-4; TRBD1 might be the D (5 bases). V shed 2 bases and J shed 6 bases, with 10 bases lying between them. Per germline, CDR1 LGHDT and CDR2 YNNKEL (reference sequence). This CDR3 region has 14 residues. The CDR3 coding sequence is TGTGCCAGCAGCCAAAGGGACGGATATGAAAAACTGTTTTTT. Its protein product is CASSQRDGYEKLFF.

The chain carries TRBV20-1 and TRBJ1-2, with D possibly being TRBD1 (5 bases). Germline assignment: CDR1 DFQATT and CDR2 SNEGSKA (reference sequence). This CDR3 is 14 amino acids long. The germline V and J ends were trimmed by 1 base and 4 bases, with 13 bases remaining between them. CDR3 residues: CSARGGSRAYGYTF. The CDR3 region has the DNA TGCAGTGCTAGAGGGGGGTCGCGAGCCTATGGCTACACCTTC.

The V call is TRBV29-1, the J call TRBJ1-1, with D possibly matching TRBD1 (6 bases). V was cut by 3 bases and J by 6 bases, with 20 bases left in between. CDR3 length equals 15 residues. Germline loops: CDR1 SQVTM, CDR2 ANQGSEA. CDR3 region: CSVDLLGQGRAEAFF. Written as DNA, the CDR3 is TGCAGCGTTGACCTCCTAGGCCAGGGGAGGGCTGAAGCTTTCTTT.

The V gene is TRBV19, the J gene TRBJ2-3, with 8 bases matching TRBD2. Germline V gene data show CDR1 as LNHDA and CDR2 as SQIVND (reference sequence). CDR3 length: 15 residues. V shed 10 bases and J 1 base; nucleotides not matched to a gene: 10. The CDR3 DNA is TGTGCCACCAGACCTAGCGGGCTCCGCACAGATACGCAGTATTTT. This codes for CATRPSGLRTDTQYF.

The chain carries TRBV20-1 and TRBJ2-2; D possibly matches TRBD1 or TRBD2 (5 bases each). The CDR3 runs 16 residues. V lost 3 bases, J lost 5 bases, and 19 bases lay in between. Germline CDR1 DFQATT, CDR2 SNEGSKA (reference sequence). The CDR3 loop is CSASRTGRANTGELFF. Here the CDR3 DNA reads TGCAGTGCTAGTAGAACGGGACGGGCAAATACCGGGGAGCTGTTTTTT.

This chain links TRBV3-1 with TRBJ1-1, with 7 nucleotides matching TRBD1. J gave up 9 bases and V 1 base, and 5 bases lay outside the gene matches. This CDR3 spans 13 amino acids. Germline values: CDR1 LGHDT, CDR2 YNNKEL (reference sequence). In nucleotides, the CDR3 is TGTGCCAGCAGCCAAGGGGGGGACAGCCAAGCTTTCTTT. Residues: CASSQGGDSQAFF. Using reference TRBV3-1 and TRBJ1-1 for the parts outside the CDR3, the full variable domain is DTAVSQTPKYLVTQMGNDKSIKCEQNLGHDTMYWYKQDSKKFLKIMFSYNNKELIINETVPNRFSPKSPDKAHLNLHINSLELGDSAVYFCASSQGGDSQAFFGQGTRLTVV.

V and J are TRBV12-3 or TRBV12-4 and TRBJ2-7; tentative D call: TRBD2 (5 bases). The CDR3 has 13 residues. Deletions cut 2 bases from V and 5 bases from J, with 10 bases between. The CDR3 DNA reads as TGTGCCAGCAGTTTATCGGGGAACCACGAGCAGTACTTC. This gives the protein CASSLSGNHEQYF.

The chain joins TRBV2 to TRBJ2-7, with D perhaps TRBD2 (6 bases). This CDR3 has 15 residues. Germline values: CDR1 SNHLY, CDR2 FYNNEI. V lost 4 bases and J lost 4, with 17 bases in between. CDR3 in DNA: TGTGCCAGCAGTGGGCGGTCCCGGGACTTGTACGAGCAGTACTTC. As protein: CASSGRSRDLYEQYF.

Here the CDR3 reads CASSPGQAFGEQYF. The CDR3 nucleotides are TGTGCCAGCAGCCCGGGACAGGCTTTTGGCGAGCAGTACTTC. The V call is TRBV7-9, the J call TRBJ2-7, with 8 positions matching TRBD1. Germline V gives CDR1 SEHNR, CDR2 FQNEAQ (reference sequence). V shed 5 bases, J shed 6 bases, and the junction held 9 bases outside the gene matches. The CDR3 covers 14 residues.

This clonotype has at least ten counts. One junction end disagrees with the germline gene, perhaps due to a read error. The chain employs TRBV5-1 and TRBJ2-3; the D is unclear. Per germline, CDR1 SGHRS and CDR2 YFSETQ. This CDR3 is built from 11 residues. The CDR3 protein is CASSLADTQYF. The DNA for the CDR3 is TGTGCCAGCAGCTTAGCAGATACGCAGTATTTT.

The gene calls are TRBV30 and TRBJ1-1; D remains ambiguous. The CDR3 consists of 15 residues. CDR1 and CDR2 (germline): GTSNPN, SVGIG (reference sequence). The V end lost 8 bases, the J end lost 3 bases, and 22 bases lay between the germline ends. The CDR3 is CARLPEGTRHTEAFF. CDR3 coding DNA: TGTGCCCGGCTTCCGGAGGGCACTAGGCACACTGAAGCTTTCTTT.

The genes are TRBV5-4 and TRBJ2-7; possibly TRBD1 or TRBD2 for D (5 bases each). This CDR3 has 14 residues. V lost 2 bases and J lost 3, with 12 bases in between. Germline values: CDR1 SGHNT, CDR2 YYREEE (reference sequence). The CDR3 DNA reads as TGTGCCAGCAGCTTTTTGGGGGTGGACTACGAGCAGTACTTC. This translates into CASSFLGVDYEQYF. The variable domain in full, completed from reference TRBV5-4 and TRBJ2-7, reads ETGVTQSPTHLIKTRGQQVTLRCSSQSGHNTVSWYQQALGQGPQFIFQYYREEENGRGNFPPRFSGLQFPNYSSELNVNALELDDSALYLCASSFLGVDYEQYFGPGTRLTVT.

This chain connects TRBV29-1 to TRBJ1-1; D is undetermined. Trimming took off 7 bases at V and 4 bases at J, with 13 bases between the two ends. The CDR3 is 12 residues long. Germline values: CDR1 SQVTM, CDR2 ANQGSEA. The CDR3 is CSATGEGTEAFF. As DNA, the CDR3 is TGCAGCGCCACTGGGGAGGGCACTGAAGCTTTCTTT.

V usage is TRBV5-6 and J usage is TRBJ2-3; 9 nucleotides line up with TRBD2. This CDR3 region has 16 residues. Germline CDR1 and CDR2: SGHDT and YYEEEE. Losses at the gene ends were 4 bases for V and 4 bases for J; bases not matched to a gene: 10. CDR3 DNA: TGTGCCAGCAGCATCAAGCCGGGACTAGCTTCAGATACGCAGTATTTT. Its protein product is CASSIKPGLASDTQYF.

This chain's CDR3 is CASSFVDRGADTQYF. The CDR3 nucleotides are TGTGCCAGCAGTTTTGTAGACAGGGGTGCAGATACGCAGTATTTT. The chain recombines TRBV28 with TRBJ2-3, with TRBD1 matching 8 bases. This CDR3 has 15 amino acids. Looked up from germline, CDR1 is MDHEN and CDR2 is SYDVKM. Trimming cost V 3 bases and J 4 bases; bases outside gene matches: 6.

The gene calls are TRBV2 and TRBJ1-2; D is undetermined. Per germline, CDR1 SNHLY and CDR2 FYNNEI. The CDR3 sequence is 12 residues long. The germline V and J ends were trimmed by 9 bases and 4 bases, with 12 bases remaining between them. The DNA of the CDR3 is TGTGCCAGTACGAGGGAGCTCTATGGCTACACCTTC. It encodes CASTRELYGYTF.

The chain links TRBV20-1 to TRBJ2-3; D perhaps matches TRBD2 (6 bases). Deletions cut 6 bases from V and 6 bases from J, with 19 bases between. The germline CDR1 and CDR2 sequences are DFQATT and SNEGSKA (reference sequence). CDR3 length: 14 amino acids. The CDR3 region has the DNA TGCAGTGCCCCCCGGGCTCCGGAGGGGGATACGCAGTATTTT. Translating it yields CSAPRAPEGDTQYF.

CDR3 in amino acids: CASSQSSGGLYEQYF. The CDR3 DNA sequence: TGTGCCAGCAGCCAATCTAGCGGGGGGCTATACGAGCAGTACTTC. The chain recombines TRBV3-1 with TRBJ2-7, with 11 bases aligning to TRBD2. Per the germline V gene, CDR1 is LGHDT and CDR2 is YNNKEL (reference sequence). The CDR3 is made up of 15 amino acids. The V and J ends lost 2 bases and 4 bases, in that order; junction bases with no gene match: 4.

The rearrangement links TRBV24-1 to TRBJ1-1; D not certain. Germline lookup yields CDR1 KGHDR and CDR2 SFDVKD. Trimming took off 0 bases at V and 7 bases at J, with 5 bases between the two ends. CDR3 length equals 12 residues. CDR3 DNA: TGTGCCACCAGTGATTTGGACGGTGAAGCTTTCTTT. This encodes CATSDLDGEAFF.

This clonotype has just one count. V and J are TRBV12-3 or TRBV12-4 and TRBJ1-3, with D perhaps matching TRBD1 (6 bases). Deletions cut 7 bases from V and 5 bases from J, with 21 bases between. The CDR3 loop spans 16 amino acids. CDR3 region: CASNRDIGLERNTIYF. Written as DNA, the CDR3 is TGTGCCAGCAACCGGGACATTGGGTTGGAAAGAAACACCATATATTTT.

J is TRBJ1-1 and V is TRBV7-2; D remains ambiguous. The CDR3 contains 14 residues. CDR1 is SGHTA and CDR2 is FQGNSA in the germline V gene. Trimming cost V 2 bases and J 1 base, with 8 bases left between them. This chain's CDR3 is CASSLNGRNTEAFF. The DNA of the CDR3 is TGTGCCAGCAGCTTAAATGGCAGGAACACTGAAGCTTTCTTT. The whole variable domain, filled in from reference TRBV7-2 and TRBJ1-1, reads GAGVSQSPSNKVTEKGKDVELRCDPISGHTALYWYRQSLGQGLEFLIYFQGNSAPDKSGLPSDRFSAERTGGSVSTLTIQRTQQEDSAVYLCASSLNGRNTEAFFGQGTRLTVV.

This clonotype was found once. The chain has TRBV27 and TRBJ1-2; 8 bases fit TRBD1. This CDR3 spans 19 amino acids. J gave up 5 bases and V 3 bases, and 20 bases lay outside the gene matches. Looked up from germline, CDR1 is MNHEY and CDR2 is SMNVEV (reference sequence). The CDR3 sequence is CASSFLVGTGRAAFYGYTF. CDR3 nucleotides: TGTGCCAGCAGTTTCCTGGTCGGGACAGGCCGCGCTGCTTTTTATGGCTACACCTTC.

V is TRBV9 and J is TRBJ1-5, with a possible D match to TRBD1 (5 bases). The CDR3 has 15 residues. The germline V gene encodes CDR1 SGDLS and CDR2 YYNGEE. V dropped 0 bases and J dropped 6 bases, with 13 bases sitting between them. The CDR3 nucleotides are TGTGCCAGCAGCGTAGGAGGGGAGTCCGGTCAGCCCCAGCATTTT. Protein product: CASSVGGESGQPQHF. The entire variable domain, with the rest obtained from reference TRBV9 and TRBJ1-5, is as follows: DSGVTQTPKHLITATGQRVTLRCSPRSGDLSVYWYQQSLDQGLQFLIQYYNGEERAKGNILERFSAQQFPDLHSELNLSSLELGDSALYFCASSVGGESGQPQHFGDGTRLSIL.